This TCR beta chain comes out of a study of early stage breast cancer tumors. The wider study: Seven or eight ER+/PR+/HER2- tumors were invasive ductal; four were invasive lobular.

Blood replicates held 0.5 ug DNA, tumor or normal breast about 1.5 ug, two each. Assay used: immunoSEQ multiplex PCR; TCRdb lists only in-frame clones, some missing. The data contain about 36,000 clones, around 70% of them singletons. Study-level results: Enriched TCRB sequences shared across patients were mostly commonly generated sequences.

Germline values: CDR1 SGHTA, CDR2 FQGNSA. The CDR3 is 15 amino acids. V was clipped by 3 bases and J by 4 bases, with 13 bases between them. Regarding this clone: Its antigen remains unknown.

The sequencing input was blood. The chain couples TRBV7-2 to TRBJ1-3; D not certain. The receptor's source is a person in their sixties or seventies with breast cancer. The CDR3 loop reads CASSFLGKAGNTIYF. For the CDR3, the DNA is TGTGCCAGCAGCTTTTTAGGGAAGGCGGGAAACACCATATATTTT.